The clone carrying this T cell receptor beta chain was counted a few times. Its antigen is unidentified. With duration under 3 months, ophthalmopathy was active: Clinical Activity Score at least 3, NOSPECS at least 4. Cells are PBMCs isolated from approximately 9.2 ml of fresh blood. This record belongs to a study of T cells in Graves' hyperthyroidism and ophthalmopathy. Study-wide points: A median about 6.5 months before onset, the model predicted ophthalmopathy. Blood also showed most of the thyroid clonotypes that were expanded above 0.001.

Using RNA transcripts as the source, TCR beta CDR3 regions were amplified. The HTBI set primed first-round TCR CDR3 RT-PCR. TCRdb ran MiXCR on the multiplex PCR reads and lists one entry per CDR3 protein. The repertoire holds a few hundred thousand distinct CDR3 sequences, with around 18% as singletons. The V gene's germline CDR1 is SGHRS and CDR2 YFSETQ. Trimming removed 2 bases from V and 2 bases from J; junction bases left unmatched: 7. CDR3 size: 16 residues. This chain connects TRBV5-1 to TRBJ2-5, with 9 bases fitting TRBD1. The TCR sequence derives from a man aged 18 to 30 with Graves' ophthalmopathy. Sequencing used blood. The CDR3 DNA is TGCGCCAGCAGCTTAGAGGACAGGGGTGGGCAAGAGACCCAGTACTTC. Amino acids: CASSLEDRGGQETQYF.